Below, one T cell receptor beta chain is given with its context. The germline V and J ends were trimmed by 0 bases and 2 bases, with 13 bases remaining between them. This CDR3 region has 16 residues. Germline CDR1 reads LGHNA; CDR2 reads YSLEER. Treatment here: preoperative locoregional IRX-2 cytokine immunotherapy. Patients received preoperative, locoregional IRX-2 cytokine immunotherapy in a phase Ib study. These data belong to a study of preoperative IRX-2 immunotherapy in early breast cancer. Method: immunoSEQ multiplex PCR; TCRdb's copy keeps in-frame clones and lacks some. The top ten hold roughly 1.5% of the sample, which has roughly 57,000 clones, roughly 94% seen once.

V usage is TRBV4-3 and J usage is TRBJ1-1; unclear D gene. This specimen was collected from a patient treated with IRX-2 immunotherapy. The receptor was derived from a human donor with breast cancer. The CDR3 region is CASSQDKWQLNTEAFF. The CDR3 DNA sequence: TGCGCCAGCAGCCAAGATAAGTGGCAGCTAAACACTGAAGCTTTCTTT.